This is a list of T cell receptor beta chains from one sample in a study of Ad26.COV2.S vaccination and SARS-CoV-2 variants. Measured with immunoSEQ multiplex PCR; TCRdb has only the in-frame clones, and not every one. The table lists roughly 460,000 clones, 80% to 90% of them singletons. The input for sequencing was peripheral blood, taken in a trial of Ad26.COV2.S vaccine versus placebo. Source of these receptors: a person aged 18 to 59 who received the Ad26.COV2.S COVID-19 vaccine or a placebo. CDR3s leave out the opening cysteine and the closing phenylalanine or tryptophan.

J gene	V gene	CDR3 protein
TRBJ2-1	TRBV7-3	ASSRGTGQNEQF
TRBJ2-6	TRBV7-8	ASSPPARGANVLT
TRBJ2-5	TRBV14	ASSQAQRERETQY
TRBJ2-1	TRBV28	ASSYDSSYNEQF
TRBJ2-1	TRBV24-1	ATSDPGTGLGEQF
TRBJ1-1	TRBV27	ASSSRRTAKAF
TRBJ1-5	TRBV28	ASRQGWPGNQPQH
TRBJ1-3	TRBV28	ASSWGDGNTIY
TRBJ1-6	TRBV2	ASRLQGSYNSPLH
TRBJ1-2	TRBV2	ASREGRASYGYT
TRBJ1-2	TRBV28	ASSKKAAGAY
TRBJ1-2	TRBV30	AWKGRPYGYT
TRBJ2-1	TRBV14	ASSLRGLAGGKDLKREQF
TRBJ2-5	TRBV7-9	ASSPLSETQY
TRBJ2-5	TRBV7-2	ASSLVSLRSQETQY
TRBJ2-5	TRBV11-2	ASSLAGGKETQY
TRBJ1-2	TRBV5-1	ASSRRQGGGYT
TRBJ1-6	TRBV10-3	AIRDSERTNSPLH
TRBJ2-5	TRBV4-1	ASSQPGRSYQETQY
TRBJ1-2	TRBV6-5	ASRSFGTVNYGYT
TRBJ2-7	TRBV10-2	ASVTSGSGEQY
TRBJ1-1	TRBV7-9	ASSLGLQGGMNTEAF
TRBJ1-5	TRBV15	ATSRGTGELVNQPQH
TRBJ2-7	TRBV2	ASSDVVLTGEQY
TRBJ2-1	TRBV25-1	ASSELYNEQF
TRBJ2-7	TRBV7-9	ASSPPQGSWYEQY
TRBJ2-3	TRBV6-5	ASSYSYRRSTDTQY
TRBJ2-1	TRBV10-3	AISEREQFNEQF
TRBJ1-2	TRBV7-9	ASSSLGEGPLRGYT
TRBJ2-7	TRBV30	AWSTGLAGGYEQY
TRBJ1-1	TRBV25-1	ASRARGQNTEAF
TRBJ1-1	TRBV12-3/TRBV12-4	ASSFTSTEAF
TRBJ1-3	TRBV7-8	ASSTSGTGSGNTIY
TRBJ2-3	TRBV29-1	STLGTESTDTQY
TRBJ1-2	TRBV7-2	ASSWPPSYGYT
TRBJ1-1	TRBV2	ASKGGTEAF
TRBJ2-1	TRBV7-9	ASTPPGSGSYNEQF
TRBJ1-6	TRBV27	ASSFGRDSPLH
TRBJ1-5	TRBV30	AWSSSGTGTRPQH
TRBJ1-2	TRBV28	ASSFPNYGYT
TRBJ2-2	TRBV5-1	ASSLDLADTGELF
TRBJ1-1	TRBV9	ASSPRGANTEAF
TRBJ1-1	TRBV6-6	ASSLDRDGAKAF
TRBJ2-5	TRBV7-9	ASSLNQLASQETQY
TRBJ2-3	TRBV9	ASSVASSITDTQY
TRBJ1-1	TRBV5-1	ASSLEARDSQEAF
TRBJ2-1	TRBV4-1	ASSQDPGYSYNEQF
TRBJ2-1	TRBV28	ASSSPTANYNEQF
TRBJ1-2	TRBV7-9	ASSLAQGTAYGYT
TRBJ2-1	TRBV24-1	ATSDPRQGKFNEQF
TRBJ2-7	TRBV9	ASSVAGGSDDEQY
TRBJ1-6	TRBV27	ASSLLSRSSYNSPLH
TRBJ2-7	TRBV18	ASSPDSGLRQY
TRBJ1-1	TRBV27	ASRPQGQPNWGNTEAF
TRBJ2-1	TRBV7-2	ASSLGTSPYNEQF